This is a list of T cell receptor beta chains from one sample in a study of cytomegalovirus exposure and HLA in healthy donors. The table came from immunoSEQ multiplex PCR; TCRdb's copy has only in-frame clones and leaves some out. The data show some 110,000 clones, approximately 81% seen once. The sample was PBMCs. The receptors were sampled from a woman under 30 in good health and CMV-seropositive. CDR3s include the opening cysteine and the closing phenylalanine or tryptophan. Each record gives: CDR3 protein, CDR3 DNA, clone size, CDR3 length, J gene, V gene, D gene. A D gene is named only where the DNA matches it firmly. The listing skips clone size in some rows; elsewhere it reads once, few, many or a size class.

CASSLRGTGELFF TGTGCCAGCAGCCTACGGGGAACCGGGGAGCTGTTTTTT NA 13 TRBJ2-2 TRBV6-6 NA
CASSAGTATNEKLFF TGTGCCAGCAGCGCAGGGACAGCAACTAATGAAAAACTGTTTTTT NA 15 TRBJ1-4 TRBV7-8 TRBD1
CASIPGGNTEAFF TGTGCCAGCATCCCCGGGGGGAACACTGAAGCTTTCTTT NA 13 TRBJ1-1 TRBV25-1 NA
CSVWDSAGEQFF TGCAGCGTTTGGGACTCCGCGGGGGAGCAGTTCTTC NA 12 TRBJ2-1 TRBV29-1 NA
CASSETGNYGYTF TGTGCCAGCAGTGAAACAGGGAACTATGGCTACACCTTC NA 13 TRBJ1-2 TRBV2 NA
CASSLIARYNEKLFF TGTGCCAGCAGTTTAATCGCCAGATATAATGAAAAACTGTTTTTT NA 15 TRBJ1-4 TRBV28 NA
CASSQEVGGSSYEQYF TGCGCCAGCAGCCAAGAGGTCGGGGGAAGCTCCTACGAGCAGTACTTC NA 16 TRBJ2-7 TRBV4-1 NA
CASSASGRSNEQFF TGCGCCAGCAGTGCTAGCGGGAGGTCCAATGAGCAGTTCTTC few 14 TRBJ2-1 TRBV10-2 TRBD2
CASSGPYRFSDQPQHF TGTGCCAGCAGTGGTCCCTACAGGTTCAGCGATCAGCCCCAGCATTTT NA 16 TRBJ1-5 TRBV6-1 NA
CASTGGGTYEQYF TGCGCCAGCACCGGGGGAGGGACCTACGAGCAGTACTTC NA 13 TRBJ2-7 TRBV5-1 TRBD2
CASSDVGGGDTEAFF TGTGCCAGCAGTGATGTAGGAGGGGGGGACACTGAAGCTTTCTTT NA 15 TRBJ1-1 TRBV25-1 NA
CASSSDRGGYNEQFF TGTGCCAGCAGCTCCGACAGGGGCGGTTACAATGAGCAGTTCTTC NA 15 TRBJ2-1 TRBV7-2 TRBD1
CASSLAELNPQHF TGTGCCAGCAGCTTAGCCGAACTTAACCCCCAGCATTTT NA 13 TRBJ1-5 TRBV11-2 NA
CASTRHGLGQGAQYF TGTGCCAGCACCCGACACGGCCTAGGGCAAGGGGCCCAGTACTTC NA 15 TRBJ2-5 TRBV28 NA
CASSLEGATEAFF TGTGCCAGCAGCTTGGAGGGGGCTACTGAAGCTTTCTTT few 13 TRBJ1-1 TRBV5-6 TRBD1
CASSTQTGRSQEAQYF TGTGCCAGTAGTACTCAAACAGGGCGGTCCCAAGAGGCCCAGTACTTC few 16 TRBJ2-5 TRBV19 NA
CASSLDTDRDQFF TGCGCCAGCAGCTTGGACACCGACAGGGACCAGTTCTTC few 13 TRBJ2-1 TRBV5-1 TRBD1
CASSQTLTYNEQFF TGTGCCAGTAGTCAGACACTCACCTACAATGAGCAGTTCTTC NA 14 TRBJ2-1 TRBV19 NA
CASSYGGSTDTQYF TGTGCCAGCAGTTACGGCGGCAGCACAGATACGCAGTATTTT NA 14 TRBJ2-3 TRBV6-5 NA
CASSRGLAGEETQYF TGCGCCAGCAGCCGGGGACTAGCGGGAGAAGAGACCCAGTACTTC NA 15 TRBJ2-5 TRBV5-1 TRBD2
CAWTLDRGPGNTIYF TGTGCCTGGACCCTCGACAGGGGGCCCGGAAACACCATATATTTT NA 15 TRBJ1-3 TRBV30 TRBD1
CASSLGQTEAFF TGCGCCAGCAGCTTGGGCCAGACTGAAGCTTTCTTT once 12 TRBJ1-1 TRBV5-1 NA
CASSIARDTEAFF TGTGCCAGTAGTATAGCCAGGGACACTGAAGCTTTCTTT NA 13 TRBJ1-1 TRBV19 NA
CASTWTGNVNTIYF TGTGCCAGCACCTGGACAGGGAATGTAAACACCATATATTTT NA 14 TRBJ1-3 TRBV6-1 TRBD1
CASSPRGGDSGANVLTF TGTGCCAGCAGCCCTAGGGGGGGCGACTCTGGGGCCAACGTCCTGACTTTC NA 17 TRBJ2-6 TRBV7-8 NA
CASSQFPTGSTNEKLFF TGTGCCAGCTCACAATTTCCAACAGGGTCCACTAATGAAAAACTGTTTTTT few 17 TRBJ1-4 TRBV18 NA
CAWNRGLAGGQETQYF TGTGCCTGGAATCGGGGACTAGCGGGAGGACAAGAGACCCAGTACTTC NA 16 TRBJ2-5 TRBV30 TRBD2
CASSVGASGRETQYF TGTGCCAGTAGTGTGGGGGCTAGCGGGAGAGAGACCCAGTACTTC NA 15 TRBJ2-5 TRBV19 TRBD2
CASNWRTGGYTF TGTGCCAGCAATTGGAGGACAGGGGGCTACACCTTC NA 12 TRBJ1-2 TRBV5-8 TRBD1
CASDPSGGSLRKLFF TGTGCCAGCGACCCATCCGGAGGATCCCTTAGAAAACTGTTTTTT NA 15 TRBJ1-4 TRBV28 NA
CASRTGTDYGYTF TGTGCCAGCAGGACAGGGACAGACTATGGCTACACCTTC NA 13 TRBJ1-2 TRBV6-1 TRBD1
CASSSSTSGMSSSEQYF TGCGCCAGCAGCTCCTCAACTAGCGGGATGTCATCCAGCGAGCAGTACTTC NA 17 TRBJ2-7 TRBV5-1 TRBD2
CASSIVGQYNEKLFF TGTGCCAGTAGTATAGTGGGCCAGTACAATGAAAAACTGTTTTTT few 15 TRBJ1-4 TRBV19 NA
CASSLGTGIRGDF TGTGCCAGCAGCTTAGGGACAGGTATAAGAGGGGACTTC NA 13 TRBJ2-7 TRBV11-2 TRBD1
CASYLGGFDTEAFF TGTGCCAGCTACCTAGGGGGTTTCGACACTGAAGCTTTCTTT few 14 TRBJ1-1 TRBV6-5 NA
CASSVGTANEQFF TGTGCCAGCAGTGTTGGGACAGCTAATGAGCAGTTCTTC NA 13 TRBJ2-1 TRBV6-4 TRBD1
CASSLEGGLAGAGELFF TGTGCCAGCAGCTTAGAGGGGGGACTAGCGGGAGCCGGGGAGCTGTTTTTT few 17 TRBJ2-2 TRBV7-2 TRBD2
CANSIDLIESAAPRWAFF TGTGCCAATAGTATAGATCTCATCGAGTCAGCGGCGCCCAGGTGGGCTTTCTTT NA 18 TRBJ1-1 TRBV19 NA
CASSSPSDIYYGYTF TGTGCCAGCAGTTCCCCTAGCGACATTTACTATGGCTACACCTTC few 15 TRBJ1-2 TRBV28 NA